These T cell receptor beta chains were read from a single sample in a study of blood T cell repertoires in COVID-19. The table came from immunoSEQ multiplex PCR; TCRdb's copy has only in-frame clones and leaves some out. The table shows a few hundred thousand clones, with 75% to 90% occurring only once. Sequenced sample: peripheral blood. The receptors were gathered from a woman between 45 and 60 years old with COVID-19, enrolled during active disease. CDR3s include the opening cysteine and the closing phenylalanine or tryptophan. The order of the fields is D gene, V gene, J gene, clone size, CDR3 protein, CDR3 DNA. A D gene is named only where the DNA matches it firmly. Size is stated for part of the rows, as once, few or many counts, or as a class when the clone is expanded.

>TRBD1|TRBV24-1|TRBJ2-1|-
CATSDPGTGPYGEQFF
TGTGCCACCAGTGATCCTGGGACAGGGCCCTATGGTGAGCAGTTCTTC
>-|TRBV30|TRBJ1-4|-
CACGLFATNEKLFF
TGTGCCTGCGGACTTTTCGCAACTAATGAAAAACTGTTTTTT
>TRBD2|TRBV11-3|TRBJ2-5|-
CASSFRSIGGRAEETQYF
TGTGCCAGCAGCTTTCGTTCAATTGGCGGGAGGGCCGAAGAGACCCAGTACTTC
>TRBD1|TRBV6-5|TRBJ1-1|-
CASSRDRGLNTEAFF
TGTGCCAGCAGCCGGGACAGGGGATTGAACACTGAAGCTTTCTTT
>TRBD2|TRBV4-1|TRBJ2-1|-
CASSQAVLSPGTSGRGEQFF
TGCGCCAGCAGCCAAGCAGTATTGTCCCCCGGGACTAGCGGGAGGGGGGAGCAGTTCTTC
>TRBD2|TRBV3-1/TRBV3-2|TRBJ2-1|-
CASSFRSSGRVEQFF
TGTGCCAGCAGCTTTCGATCTAGCGGGAGGGTAGAGCAGTTCTTC
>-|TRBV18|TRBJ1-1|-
CASSPPNSMNTEAFF
TGTGCCAGCTCACCTCCTAACAGCATGAACACTGAAGCTTTCTTT
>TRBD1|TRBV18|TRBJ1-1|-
CASSPWQGDTEAFF
TGTGCCAGCTCACCATGGCAGGGGGACACTGAAGCTTTCTTT
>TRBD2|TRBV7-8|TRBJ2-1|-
CASSRSGTSGIIWNNEQFF
TGTGCCAGCAGCCGATCGGGGACTAGCGGGATTATATGGAACAATGAGCAGTTCTTC
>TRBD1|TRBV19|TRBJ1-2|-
CASSIGPGGAAYGYTF
TGTGCCAGTAGTATAGGCCCAGGGGGCGCAGCCTATGGCTACACCTTC
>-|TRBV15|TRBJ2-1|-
CATANRGGNEQFF
TGTGCCACCGCCAACAGGGGGGGGAATGAGCAGTTCTTC
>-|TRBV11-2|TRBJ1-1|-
CASSFTASAPFF
TGTGCCAGCAGCTTCACAGCAAGTGCGCCTTTCTTT
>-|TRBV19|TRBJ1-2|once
CASSIPAGPNYGYTF
TGTGCCAGTAGTATACCGGCAGGGCCGAACTATGGCTACACCTTC
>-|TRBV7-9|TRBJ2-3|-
CAPGSGGTDTQYF
TGTGCTCCGGGCAGCGGAGGCACAGATACGCAGTATTTT
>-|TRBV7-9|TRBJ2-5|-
CASSLGIGLETQYF
TGTGCCAGCAGCTTAGGTATCGGTTTGGAGACCCAGTACTTC
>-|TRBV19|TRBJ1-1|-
CASSIARNTEAFF
TGTGCCAGTAGTATAGCCAGGAACACTGAAGCTTTCTTT
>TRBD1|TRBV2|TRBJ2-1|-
CASPIPGQGNNEQFF
TGTGCCAGCCCAATCCCGGGACAGGGGAACAATGAGCAGTTCTTC
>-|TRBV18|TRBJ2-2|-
CASSGRLQNTGELFF
TGTGCCAGCTCAGGGCGACTACAGAACACCGGGGAGCTGTTTTTT
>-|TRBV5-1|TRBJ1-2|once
CASSLGQGRGYTF
TGCGCCAGCAGCTTGGGCCAGGGCCGTGGCTACACCTTC
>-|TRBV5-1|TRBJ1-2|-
CASSLTGKGGYTF
TGCGCCAGCAGCTTGACCGGGAAAGGTGGCTACACCTTC
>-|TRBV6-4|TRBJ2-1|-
CASSPQGTYNEQFF
TGTGCCAGCAGTCCACAGGGAACCTACAATGAGCAGTTCTTC
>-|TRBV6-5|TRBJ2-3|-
CASSYSGSQDTQYF
TGTGCCAGCAGTTACTCGGGGAGCCAAGATACGCAGTATTTT
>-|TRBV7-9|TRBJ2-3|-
CASSLGQGIDTQYF
TGTGCCAGCAGCTTAGGGCAGGGGATAGATACGCAGTATTTT
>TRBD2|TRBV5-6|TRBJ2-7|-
CASSSPHGSGRVSYF
TGTGCCAGCAGCTCCCCACACGGTAGCGGGAGGGTTTCGTACTTC
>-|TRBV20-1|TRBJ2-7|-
CSAPQAHEQYF
TGCAGTGCTCCCCAGGCCCACGAGCAGTACTTC
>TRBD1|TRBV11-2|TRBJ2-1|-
CASSPRGQGLNEQFF
TGTGCCAGCAGCCCCCGGGGACAGGGTTTAAATGAGCAGTTCTTC
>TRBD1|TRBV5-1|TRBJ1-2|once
CASSFIGDRDYGYTF
TGCGCCAGCAGCTTTATCGGGGACAGGGACTATGGCTACACCTTC
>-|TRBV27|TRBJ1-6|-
CASRTTGGNSPLHF
TGTGCCAGCAGAACGACAGGCGGTAATTCACCCCTCCACTTT
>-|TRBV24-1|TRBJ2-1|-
CATRSRVDEQFF
TGTGCCACCAGAAGCAGGGTTGATGAGCAGTTCTTC
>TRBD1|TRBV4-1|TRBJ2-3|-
CASSKTGVGTDTQYF
TGCGCCAGCAGCAAAACAGGGGTGGGGACAGATACGCAGTATTTT
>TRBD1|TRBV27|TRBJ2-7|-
CASSPLGQGVGREQYF
TGTGCCAGCAGTCCCCTGGGACAGGGAGTTGGTCGCGAGCAGTACTTC
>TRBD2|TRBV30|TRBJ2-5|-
CAWSVLRTSGRPQYF
TGTGCCTGGAGTGTTCTAAGGACTAGCGGGAGGCCCCAGTACTTC
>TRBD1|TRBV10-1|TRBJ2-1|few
CASSGPGQGVVEQFF
TGCGCCAGCAGTGGACCGGGACAGGGAGTTGTGGAGCAGTTCTTC
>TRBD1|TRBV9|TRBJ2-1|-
CASSVEDRGWNEQFF
TGTGCCAGCAGCGTAGAGGACAGGGGTTGGAATGAGCAGTTCTTC
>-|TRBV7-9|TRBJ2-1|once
CASSVDRYNEQFF
TGTGCCAGCAGCGTAGACAGATACAATGAGCAGTTCTTC
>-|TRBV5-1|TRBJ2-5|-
CASSKRLVGETQYF
TGCGCCAGCAGCAAGAGACTAGTGGGGGAGACCCAGTACTTC
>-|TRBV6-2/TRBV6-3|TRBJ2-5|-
CASSYPAERTQYF
TGTGCCAGCAGTTACCCAGCTGAGCGGACCCAGTACTTC
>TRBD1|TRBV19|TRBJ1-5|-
CASRPDRGNQPQHF
TGTGCCAGTAGACCGGACAGGGGGAATCAGCCCCAGCATTTT
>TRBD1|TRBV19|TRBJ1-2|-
CASGDSYNYGYTF
TGTGCCAGCGGGGACAGCTACAACTATGGCTACACCTTC
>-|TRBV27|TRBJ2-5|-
CASSPGFPSQRPQETQYF
TGTGCCAGCAGTCCCGGGTTTCCGTCTCAGAGGCCACAAGAGACCCAGTACTTC
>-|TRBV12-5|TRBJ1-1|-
CASGLVWGDREAFF
TGTGCTAGTGGTTTGGTATGGGGAGACAGGGAAGCTTTCTTT
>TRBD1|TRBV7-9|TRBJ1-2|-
CASSYGTGGYGYTF
TGTGCCAGCAGCTACGGGACAGGGGGCTATGGCTACACCTTC
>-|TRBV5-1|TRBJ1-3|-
CASSLGGTFSGNTIYF
TGCGCCAGCAGCTTGGGGGGCACCTTCTCTGGAAACACCATATATTTT
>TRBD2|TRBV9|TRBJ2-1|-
CASSATSGTHNEQFF
TGTGCCAGCAGCGCTACTAGCGGGACCCACAATGAGCAGTTCTTC
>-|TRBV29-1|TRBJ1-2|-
CSVRISGQGPYGYTF
TGCAGCGTTAGAATATCGGGACAAGGGCCCTATGGCTACACCTTC
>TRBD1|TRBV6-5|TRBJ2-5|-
CASSYPRTGGGETQYF
TGTGCCAGCAGTTACCCACGGACAGGGGGCGGAGAGACCCAGTACTTC
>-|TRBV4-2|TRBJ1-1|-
CASSLIRDTNEAFF
TGTGCCAGCAGTCTTATCCGGGACACCAATGAAGCTTTCTTT
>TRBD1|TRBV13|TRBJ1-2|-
CASSSRGRFNYGYTF
TGTGCCAGCAGCTCCAGGGGGCGTTTTAACTATGGCTACACCTTC
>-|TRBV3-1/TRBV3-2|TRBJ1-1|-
CASSQGTVNTEAFF
TGTGCCAGCAGCCAAGGCACGGTGAACACTGAAGCTTTCTTT
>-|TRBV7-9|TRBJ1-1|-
CASSPAGKNTEAFF
TGTGCCAGCAGCCCAGCGGGAAAGAACACTGAAGCTTTCTTT
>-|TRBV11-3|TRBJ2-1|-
CASSPSPGQGLYNEQFF
TGTGCCAGCAGCCCCTCCCCCGGGCAGGGGCTCTACAATGAGCAGTTCTTC
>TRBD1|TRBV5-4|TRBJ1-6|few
CASSLDGGGQSPLHF
TGTGCCAGCAGCTTGGATGGAGGGGGCCAGTCACCCCTCCACTTT
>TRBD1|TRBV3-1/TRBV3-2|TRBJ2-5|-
CASSRNRGRVETQYF
TGTGCCAGCAGCCGCAACAGGGGGCGCGTTGAGACCCAGTACTTC